This T cell receptor (beta chain) was identified in a study of T cells in Graves' hyperthyroidism and ophthalmopathy (dated by TCRdb to between 2018 and 2021). Describing the broader study: TCR V-J signatures able to tell the groups apart were searched for in a discovery cohort of 90 to 100 patients, of whom roughly 42 had Graves' ophthalmopathy and some 60 had stable Graves' hyperthyroidism. Prospective prediction of ophthalmopathy was tested in an independent validation cohort of about 19 hyperthyroidism patients and 15 to 17 patients who later progressed to ophthalmopathy. The approximately 100 discovery patients were randomly divided into training and test sets at a 7:3 ratio. In addition, the study compared T-cell repertoires in thyroid tissue and in blood from roughly 6 Graves' hyperthyroidism patients. Following sampling, methimazole starting at 30 mg daily was given to hyperthyroidism patients, and high-dose intravenous methylprednisolone was given to ophthalmopathy patients. The paper describes TCR Vbeta CDR3 sequencing of 135 peripheral blood samples, made up of roughly 40 ophthalmopathy patients, around 78 hyperthyroidism patients and some 17 progressor patients.

Overall study outcomes, separate from this receptor: Sample size was not statistically predetermined, and blinding of investigators to group allocation was not performed. Ophthalmopathy was separated from stable hyperthyroidism by a 13 V-J signature model, with roughly 88% sensitivity and 81% to 82% specificity obtained in cross-validation and 80%/75% obtained in testing. In validation, progression to ophthalmopathy was predicted by the model with 65% to 71% sensitivity and approximately 78% specificity, a median of about 6.4 months before onset. Most expanded thyroid clonotypes (frequency above 0.001) were also detected in blood, suggesting blood repertoires may reflect thyroid immune responses.

The TCR beta CDR3 regions were amplified from the RNA transcripts. The TCR CDR3 was subjected to a first round of RT-PCR using the HTBI primer set and the Qiagen OneStep RT-PCR kit. The libraries were constructed in a second round of multiplex PCR and then size-selected and purified. Sequencing of the libraries was done on an Illumina HiSeq2000 using paired-end 100 bp reads. As for the original processing: SOAPnuke was used to process the raw data, throwing out any read that contained adapters or uncalled bases, had a mean Phred below 15, or lacked an exact constant-primer or identifier match. High-quality paired reads were merged using COPE v1.2.5, and each unique nucleotide sequence was defined as a clonotype. MiTCR v1.1 was used to align the clonotypes against IMGT TRBV, TRBD and TRBJ reference segments. Only V-J combinations with frequency above 0.0001, covering about 99% of repertoires, were analysed. A TCS score was defined as the ratio of F50 (clonal expansion) to E x V (chaos), with BLOSUM62-based TCRdist applied between CDR3 peptides within each V-J. Welch's t-statistics and random forest reduced around 520 V-J features to about 13, which were used in a naive Bayes classifier (R e1071). Thyroid-blood repertoire similarity was quantified with the Morisita-Horn index. TCRdb passed the public sequencing reads through fastp at Q25 and MiXCR, retaining productive beta sequences. Under each unique CDR3 protein, matching rows form one entry showing the most common genes and DNA. TCRdb's processing, not the authors', yielded these V and J calls. Recorded for this sample are around 660,000 distinct CDR3 sequences; 40% to 55% of them occurred a single time. The biggest ten clones account for less than 9% of the sample.

Any patient with an uncontrolled infection, another autoimmune disease, pregnancy or lactation was excluded. Diagnoses were established on the basis of clinical symptoms, serum thyroxine and TRAb, thyroid ultrasound, and orbital computed tomography. Trizol reagent was used to extract total RNA, and RNA quality was then checked on an Agilent 2100 Bioanalyzer. The CDR3 spans 13 residues, counting both ends. The CDR3 DNA has 39 bases and is translated from base 1. CDR1 and CDR2 are drawn from the germline V gene (reference sequence): MNHEY, SMNVEV. V and J lose 6 bases and 2 bases, and a span of 10 bases separates them. Of note for this clonotype: Its antigen specificity is not known. This may be a read error, as it is one base from a much larger clone. In this CDR3 the conserved last residue, phenylalanine or tryptophan, is missing, so a read error is likely.

The TCR sequence derives from an adult man with Graves' disease, either hyperthyroidism or ophthalmopathy (not recorded which). Material for sequencing was peripheral blood or thyroid tissue (not recorded which). The chain is assembled from TRBV27 and TRBJ1-2, with no confident D gene call. The nucleotides are TGTGCCAGCAGATACCGGGAAAACTATGGCTACACCCTC. This codes for CASRYRENYGYTL.